The 4 T cell receptor beta chains presented below share a single source sample, sequenced in a study of T cells expressing NK-cell markers. TCRdb re-called the 5' RACE reads and shows each CDR3 protein once, DNA omitted. The sample is made up of almost 450,000 distinct CDR3 sequences, and the top ten hold 7.3% of it. Sequences were obtained from blood T cells: a sorted CD56 or NKG2C T cell subset, CD4+ or CD8+ T cells, or bulk PBMC T cells (not recorded which). The receptors were sampled from a woman between 18 and 70 years old in good health.

The chain employs TRBV6-5 and TRBJ1-2; no DNA is available, so the TRBD1 call from TCRdb remains unchecked. Looked up from germline, CDR1 is MNHEY and CDR2 is SVGAGI. The CDR3 totals 13 residues. CDR3 region: CASSYSGGSGYTF.

V is TRBV3-1 and J is TRBJ2-1. The CDR3 runs 12 residues. Germline values: CDR1 LGHDT, CDR2 YNNKEL (reference sequence). The chain's CDR3 is CASSQGFNEQFF.

This chain links TRBV20-1 with TRBJ1-1. The length of the CDR3 is 14 residues. Germline V CDR1 and CDR2: DFQATT, SNEGSKA (reference sequence). The CDR3 reads CSARDRGETTEAFF.

This rearrangement joins TRBV18 to TRBJ1-6. The V gene's germline CDR1 is KGHSH and CDR2 LQKENI. CDR3 size: 15 residues. The CDR3 sequence: CASSLPVGPNSPLHF.